The present T cell receptor (beta chain) was sequenced within a study of cytomegalovirus exposure and HLA in healthy donors. Whole-study findings and limits: The authors later linked a missense DCLRE1C variant to TCR beta V- and J-gene trimming. At a 0.05 false discovery rate, a later analysis found 18,000 or so TCR beta sequences to be associated with HLA alleles.

The CDR3 runs to 17 residues. Points on this clone: What it binds is unknown.

13 Jbeta primers and 60 Vbeta primers were used for the PCR. Clones were read by immunoSEQ multiplex PCR, and TCRdb kept only the in-frame ones, dropping some. The data hold about 190,000 clones, with 75% to 90% observed a single time. This TCR derives from a boy between 2 and 10 years old in good health and CMV-seronegative. Source material: PBMCs. The chain joins TRBV21-1 to TRBJ2-3; whether TRBD1, the table's D call, matches the DNA was not checked. TRBV21-1 is classified as a pseudogene. DNA for the CDR3: TGTGCCAGCAGCAAGGGGAAAAGGGGAAATAGGGCTGATACGCAGTATTTT. Its translation is CASSKGKRGNRADTQYF.